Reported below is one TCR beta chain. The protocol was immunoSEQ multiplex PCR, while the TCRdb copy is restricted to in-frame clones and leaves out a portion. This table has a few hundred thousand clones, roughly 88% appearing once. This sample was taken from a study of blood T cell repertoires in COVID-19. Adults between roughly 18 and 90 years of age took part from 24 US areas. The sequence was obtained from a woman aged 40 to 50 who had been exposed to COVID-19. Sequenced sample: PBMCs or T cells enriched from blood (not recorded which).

CDR3 sequence: CASSLTSGYSTDTQYF. Here the CDR3 DNA reads TGTGCCAGCTCACTCACTAGCGGGTACAGCACAGATACGCAGTATTTT. The V gene is TRBV18, the J gene TRBJ2-3; 9 nucleotides align to TRBD2. V shed 4 bases and J 0 bases; nucleotides not matched to a gene: 5. This CDR3 is built from 16 residues. The germline CDR1 and CDR2 sequences are KGHSH and LQKENI.